This T cell receptor beta chain was documented in a study of T cell responses to AZD1222 COVID-19 vaccine. Study-level points and caveats: Mostly white British, mostly female donors; authors suggested clonal diversity may be underestimated.

In the case of this clone: Its antigen is not identified.

Trimming removed 9 bases at V and 4 bases at J, with 15 bases between. This CDR3 has 13 amino acids. Germline V gene sequence: CDR1 MNHEY, CDR2 SMNVEV (reference sequence). The assay was immunoSEQ multiplex PCR, and TCRdb's table has in-frame clones only and misses some. The table has some 150,000 clones, 85% to 90% seen once. This sequence originates from an adult who received the AZD1222 COVID-19 vaccine. Material: peripheral blood, obtained 28 days after the second AZD1222 dose. The chain carries TRBV27 and TRBJ1-1; D might be TRBD1 (6 bases). The CDR3 is CASMYREGTEAFF. CDR3 DNA: TGTGCCAGTATGTACAGGGAGGGCACTGAAGCTTTCTTT.